This T cell receptor (beta chain) was sequenced during a study of CXCR3-negative and CXCR3-positive naive CD8 T cells. Libraries of TRB cDNA were made by 5' RACE and carried UMIs. TCRdb re-called the 5' RACE reads and catalogs CDR3 proteins one per entry, DNA excluded. The sample table sets out 40,000 to 45,000 distinct CDR3 sequences. Study-level points and caveats: Diversity ran similarly high across both naive subsets but far lower in memory CD8+ cells.

Regarding this clonotype: As yet, its antigen is unknown.

Germline CDR1 and CDR2: SQVTM and ANQGSEA. This CDR3 has 12 residues. The sequence was obtained from a human donor in good health. Some clones in this sample may be carry-over from other donors' samples. This rearrangement joins TRBV29-1 to TRBJ2-7. Sequenced material: naive CXCR3- CD8+ T cells from blood. As for subset: CD45RO-CCR7+CD27+CD95- naive CD8+ T cells lacking CXCR3 (TNR3-). This CDR3 is CSVDVADYEQYF.